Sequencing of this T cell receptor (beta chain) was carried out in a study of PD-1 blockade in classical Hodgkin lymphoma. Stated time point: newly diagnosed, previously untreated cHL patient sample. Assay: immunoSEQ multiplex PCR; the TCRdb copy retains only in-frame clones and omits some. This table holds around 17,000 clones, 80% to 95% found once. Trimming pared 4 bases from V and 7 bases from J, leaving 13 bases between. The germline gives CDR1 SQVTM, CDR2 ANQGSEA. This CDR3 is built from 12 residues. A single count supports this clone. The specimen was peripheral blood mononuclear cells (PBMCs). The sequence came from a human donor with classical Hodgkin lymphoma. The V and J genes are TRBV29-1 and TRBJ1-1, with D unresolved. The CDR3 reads CSVARDALEAFF. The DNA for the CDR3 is TGCAGCGTTGCCCGGGATGCCCTTGAAGCTTTCTTT.